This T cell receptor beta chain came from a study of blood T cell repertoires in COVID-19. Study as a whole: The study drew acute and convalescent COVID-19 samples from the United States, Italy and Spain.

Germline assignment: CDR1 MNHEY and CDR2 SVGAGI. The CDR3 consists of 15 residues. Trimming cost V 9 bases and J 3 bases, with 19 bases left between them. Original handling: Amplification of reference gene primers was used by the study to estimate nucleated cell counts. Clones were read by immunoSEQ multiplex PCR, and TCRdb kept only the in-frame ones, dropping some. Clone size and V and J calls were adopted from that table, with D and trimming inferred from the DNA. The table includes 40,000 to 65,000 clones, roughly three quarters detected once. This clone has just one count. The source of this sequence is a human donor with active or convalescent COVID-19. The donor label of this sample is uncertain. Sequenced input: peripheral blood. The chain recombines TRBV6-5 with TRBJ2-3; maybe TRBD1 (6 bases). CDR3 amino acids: CARTRGMKQTDTQYF. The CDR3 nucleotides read TGTGCCAGGACGAGGGGGATGAAGCAGACAGATACGCAGTATTTT.